This T cell receptor beta chain derives from a study of cytomegalovirus exposure and HLA in healthy donors. Study observations and caveats: Reported results showed that the classifier diagnosed cytomegalovirus status with high specificity and sensitivity.

Trimming shortened V by 3 bases and J by 4 bases, and 7 bases separated the two germline ends. The CDR3 runs 13 residues. The germline gives CDR1 LNHDA, CDR2 SQIVND (reference sequence). With regard to this clone: Its target is not known.

PCR employed 60 Vbeta and 13 Jbeta primers. Data came from immunoSEQ multiplex PCR; TCRdb stores just in-frame clones and leaves some out. Here the sample spans about 150,000 clones, 82% being singletons. The V and J genes are TRBV19 and TRBJ1-5; perhaps TRBD1 as D (5 bases). This receptor was taken from a woman between 50 and 59 years old in good health and CMV-seropositive. The sequenced material came from PBMCs. This CDR3 reads CASSIGGNQPQHF. CDR3 bases: TGTGCCAGTAGTATCGGGGGGAATCAGCCCCAGCATTTT.